The 30 T cell receptor beta chains in this list originate from one sample, sequenced in a study of molecular identifiers for immune sequencing clone quantification. From the PCR reads, TCRdb called clonotypes with MiXCR, one entry per CDR3 protein. The profile covers about 640,000 distinct CDR3 sequences, with just under 20% appearing a single time and 0.85% taken by the ten largest. The sample was naive CD8+ T cells from blood, with Jurkat cell RNA spiked in. Specified subset: FACS-sorted CD8+CD4-CCR7+CD45RA+ naive T cells. These receptors were collected from a human donor in good health. Some libraries in this study had Jurkat cell RNA spiked in.

This clonotype has a handful of counts. A much larger clone differs by one base, so this may be a read error. V gene TRBV7-9 combines with J gene TRBJ2-5; 7 bases are shared with TRBD1. The CDR3 spans 14 residues. The V segment lost 5 bases and the J segment 9 bases; nucleotides outside the gene matches: 12. Per the germline V gene, CDR1 is SEHNR and CDR2 is FQNEAQ (reference sequence). As DNA, the CDR3 is TGTGCCAGCAGCGCGACAGGGTTCGGTGAGGCCCAGTACTTC. Amino acid sequence: CASSATGFGEAQYF.

With respect to this clonotype: This may come from a read error, since a much larger clone is one base off. The rearrangement links TRBV7-9 to TRBJ2-3; D remains ambiguous. In germline, CDR1 is SEHNR, CDR2 FQNEAQ (reference sequence). This CDR3 comprises 14 residues. V was shortened by 4 bases and J by 4 bases, with 12 bases between the two germline ends. The CDR3 region has the DNA TGTGCCAGCAGCTCTGCCTATTACGCAGATACGCAGTATTTT. Translation gives CASSSAYYADTQYF.

The J gene is TRBJ1-2, the V gene TRBV2; 7 bases match TRBD1. The CDR3 contains 12 residues. With V trimmed by 7 bases and J by 3 bases, 2 bases remained unmatched. Germline V gene data show CDR1 as SNHLY and CDR2 as FYNNEI. The CDR3 bases are TGTGCCAGCATCACAGGGGACTATGGCTACACCTTC. Translation: CASITGDYGYTF. The whole variable domain, remainder taken from reference TRBV2 and TRBJ1-2, is EPEVTQTPSHQVTQMGQEVILRCVPISNHLYFYWYRQILGQKVEFLVSFYNNEISEKSEIFDDQFSVERPDGSNFTLKIRSTKLEDSAMYFCASITGDYGYTFGSGTRLTVV.

The J gene is TRBJ2-1, the V gene TRBV30, with TRBD2 matching 9 bases. This CDR3 has 15 amino acids. CDR1 and CDR2 from the germline V gene are GTSNPN and SVGIG (reference sequence). The J segment lost 7 bases and the V segment lost 2 bases, leaving 9 bases of the junction unmatched. The CDR3 spells CAWSWASGVLNEQFF. The CDR3 DNA sequence: TGTGCCTGGAGTTGGGCTAGCGGGGTCTTGAATGAGCAGTTCTTC.

For this clonotype: A much larger clone differs by one base, so this may be a read error. This rearrangement joins TRBV11-2 to TRBJ2-2, with D unresolved. V was clipped by 8 bases and J by 3 bases, with 7 bases between them. There are 12 residues in the CDR3. CDR1 SGHAT and CDR2 FQNNGV come from the germline V gene. CDR3 in amino acids: CASLPDTGELFF. For the CDR3, the DNA is TGTGCCAGCCTACCGGACACCGGGGAGCTGTTTTTT.

CDR3 in DNA: TGTGCCAGCAGCCCACAGGGAAAGAACACTGAAGCTTTCTTT. It specifies CASSPQGKNTEAFF. The chain uses TRBV27 and TRBJ1-1; a weak D match, TRBD1 (6 bases). Trimming removed 6 bases from V and 1 base from J, with 12 bases in between. The germline gives CDR1 MNHEY, CDR2 SMNVEV (reference sequence). This CDR3 contains 14 residues.

On this clonotype itself: A much larger clone lies one base from this, so it may be a read error. This likely comes from a read error, as the CDR3 has no conserved phenylalanine or tryptophan at its end. This rearrangement joins TRBV7-6 to TRBJ2-3; 9 nucleotides agree with TRBD2. Per germline, CDR1 SGHVS and CDR2 FNYEAQ. The CDR3 loop spans 15 amino acids. After removal of 3 bases from V and 5 bases from J, the junction contained 6 bases not matched to a gene. The CDR3 nucleotides read TGTGCCAGCAGCTTGAGCGGGAGGTCGGGAGATACGCAGTATTTA. This gives the protein CASSLSGRSGDTQYL.

About this clonotype itself: Possible read error: a much larger clone is one base away. This rearrangement joins TRBV20-1 to TRBJ2-3, with D tentatively TRBD1 (5 bases). Per germline, CDR1 DFQATT and CDR2 SNEGSKA (reference sequence). There are 12 residues in the CDR3. The CDR3 sequence is CSARAMTDTRYF. DNA of the CDR3: TGCAGTGCTAGGGCCATGACAGATACGCGGTATTTT.

This clonotype was seen many times. The chain links TRBV19 to TRBJ1-1; D gene uncertain. This CDR3 is built from 13 residues. Trimming cost V 4 bases and J 4 bases, with 10 bases left between them. The V gene's germline CDR1 is LNHDA and CDR2 SQIVND (reference sequence). CDR3 amino acids: CASSTASVTEAFF. The CDR3 nucleotides are TGTGCCAGTAGTACAGCAAGTGTCACTGAAGCTTTCTTT.

This clonotype came up many times. This chain connects TRBV7-9 to TRBJ2-1; tentative D call: TRBD1 (5 bases). V was trimmed by 5 bases and J by 2 bases, leaving 13 bases between them. The CDR3 length is 15 residues. The germline V gene has CDR1 SEHNR and CDR2 FQNEAQ (reference sequence). CDR3 protein: CASSLRGEAYNEQFF. DNA of the CDR3: TGTGCCAGCAGCCTAAGGGGTGAGGCCTACAATGAGCAGTTCTTC.

This clonotype was recorded at least ten times. The chain recombines TRBV7-9 with TRBJ2-3; D might be TRBD1 (6 bases). The length of the CDR3 is 15 residues. The germline CDR1 and CDR2 sequences are SEHNR and FQNEAQ (reference sequence). Trimming left V 5 bases short and J 3 bases short, with 15 bases between. CDR3 coding DNA: TGTGCCAGCAGCCCCCTCAGGGGAGTGACAGATACGCAGTATTTT. The encoded protein is CASSPLRGVTDTQYF. Variable domain in full (rest from reference TRBV7-9 and TRBJ2-3): DTGVSQNPRHKITKRGQNVTFRCDPISEHNRLYWYRQTLGQGPEFLTYFQNEAQLEKSRLLSDRFSAERPKGSFSTLEIQRTEQGDSAMYLCASSPLRGVTDTQYFGPGTRLTVL.

To note about this clonotype: A much bigger clone sits one base away, suggesting this may be a read error. The chain links TRBV9 to TRBJ1-1; 8 bases line up with TRBD1. Germline-derived CDR1 and CDR2 are SGDLS and YYNGEE. The CDR3 is made up of 18 amino acids. In DNA form, the CDR3 reads TGTGTCAGCAGCGTAGGCCCAGGGGGCGCCTCTGCTAACACTGAAGCTTTCTTT. Translated: CVSSVGPGGASANTEAFF.

This clonotype came up a few times. The rearrangement uses TRBV20-1 and TRBJ2-7; TRBD2 matches 7 bases. Trimming at V came to 3 bases and at J to 7 bases, leaving 12 bases not matched to a gene. From germline, CDR1 is DFQATT and CDR2 SNEGSKA (reference sequence). This CDR3 has 14 residues. The CDR3 spells CSARPRGTGREQYF. The CDR3 DNA is TGCAGTGCTAGGCCCCGCGGGACCGGGAGGGAGCAGTACTTC.

This clonotype has a handful of counts. This chain connects TRBV2 to TRBJ1-4; D not resolved. This CDR3 contains 17 residues. Germline V lookup: CDR1 SNHLY, CDR2 FYNNEI. V was clipped by 4 bases and J by 4 bases, with 19 bases between them. The CDR3 loop reads CASSGPGVPGDNEKLFF. The CDR3 coding sequence is TGTGCCAGCAGTGGTCCGGGAGTTCCAGGAGATAATGAAAAACTGTTTTTT.

This clonotype was seen many times. This chain connects TRBV7-9 to TRBJ1-1; 7 positions match TRBD1. Germline V lookup: CDR1 SEHNR, CDR2 FQNEAQ (reference sequence). With V trimmed by 6 bases and J by 8 bases, 6 bases remained unmatched. The CDR3 totals 12 residues. CDR3 region: CASSADRDEAFF. The CDR3 region has the DNA TGTGCCAGCAGTGCCGACAGGGACGAAGCTTTCTTT.

This clonotype was counted at least ten times. The rearrangement uses TRBV28 and TRBJ2-5; 11 positions match TRBD1. CDR3 length: 16 residues. Germline CDR1 and CDR2: MDHEN and SYDVKM. Trimming cost V 5 bases and J 5 bases; bases outside gene matches: 10. The CDR3 DNA reads TGTGCCAGCAGTCCGACGGACAGGGGGCTTGATGAGACCCAGTACTTC. Translating it yields CASSPTDRGLDETQYF.

As concerns this clonotype: A much larger clone lies a single base off, so this may be a read error. V is TRBV7-9 and J is TRBJ1-4, with a possible D match to TRBD1 (5 bases). Looked up from germline, CDR1 is SEHNR and CDR2 is FQNEAQ (reference sequence). The CDR3 sequence is 16 residues long. Here the CDR3 reads CASSLAQGSSNEKPFF. Written as DNA, the CDR3 is TGTGCCAGCAGCTTAGCTCAGGGCAGCTCTAATGAAAAACCGTTTTTT.

J is TRBJ2-3 and V is TRBV6-4; the D is unclear. Trimming took 0 bases from V and 2 from J, leaving 12 bases between them. The CDR3 has 16 amino acids. Looked up from germline, CDR1 is MRHNA and CDR2 is SNTAGT. The CDR3, as DNA: TGTGCCAGCAGTGACTCAATATTCGACCCCACAGATACGCAGTATTTT. This encodes CASSDSIFDPTDTQYF.

This clonotype showed up many times. V and J are TRBV20-1 and TRBJ1-1; 7 nucleotides match TRBD1. CDR1 DFQATT and CDR2 SNEGSKA come from the germline V gene (reference sequence). V lost 0 bases and J lost 1; bases outside the gene matches: 8. The CDR3 is 16 residues long. Here the CDR3 DNA reads TGCAGTGCTAGAGATTGGGGGACAGTCCAGAACACTGAAGCTTTCTTT. As protein: CSARDWGTVQNTEAFF.

The table lists this clonotype with many counts. The rearrangement links TRBV4-2 to TRBJ2-5, with TRBD1 matching 8 bases. Germline loops: CDR1 LGHNA, CDR2 YNFKEQ. Trimming removed 2 bases from V and 5 bases from J; junction bases left unmatched: 4. The CDR3 extends over 14 amino acids. The CDR3 is CASSQTTGAETQYF. The CDR3 DNA follows: TGTGCCAGCAGCCAAACGACAGGGGCTGAGACCCAGTACTTC.

At least ten counts were recorded for this clonotype. The chain links TRBV27 to TRBJ2-7; D possibly corresponds to TRBD1 (5 bases). V lost 0 bases and J lost 0, with 6 bases in between. This CDR3 region has 14 residues. Germline V CDR1 and CDR2: MNHEY, SMNVEV (reference sequence). CDR3 bases: TGTGCCAGCAGTTTATCCGACAGCTCCTACGAGCAGTACTTC. Translated: CASSLSDSSYEQYF.

This clonotype was recorded a few times. V and J are TRBV2 and TRBJ2-3; D uncertain. The ends were cut back, 2 bases at V and 3 bases at J, with 18 bases in the middle. Per germline, CDR1 SNHLY and CDR2 FYNNEI. The CDR3 runs to 17 residues. Here the CDR3 reads CASSEMAPLVLTDTQYF. CDR3 coding DNA: TGTGCCAGCAGTGAAATGGCGCCCCTAGTTCTAACAGATACGCAGTATTTT.

Many counts were recorded for this clonotype. The J gene is TRBJ2-7, the V gene TRBV6-2 or TRBV6-3; possibly TRBD1 or TRBD2 for D (5 bases each). V lost 2 bases, J lost 7 bases, and 15 bases lay in between. The CDR3 has 14 amino acids. The V gene's germline CDR1 is MNHEY and CDR2 SVGEGT. CDR3 loop: CASSYGTWAGEQYF. The CDR3 DNA reads as TGTGCCAGCAGTTACGGGACGTGGGCCGGAGAGCAGTACTTC.

This clonotype was detected many times. V usage is TRBV3-1 and J usage is TRBJ1-2; the D is unclear. Trimming removed 0 bases from V and 2 bases from J, with 7 bases in between. The CDR3 totals 14 residues. The germline CDR1 and CDR2 sequences are LGHDT and YNNKEL (reference sequence). The CDR3 DNA follows: TGTGCCAGCAGCCAAGATGCGGGGAACTATGGCTACACCTTC. Its protein product is CASSQDAGNYGYTF.

This clonotype was seen repeatedly, ten times or more. V usage is TRBV19 and J usage is TRBJ2-7, with no clear D. The germline V and J ends were trimmed by 5 bases and 6 bases, with 17 bases remaining between them. The CDR3 has 14 residues. Germline values: CDR1 LNHDA, CDR2 SQIVND (reference sequence). This CDR3 reads CASSPRALVVEQYF. For the CDR3, the DNA is TGTGCCAGTAGTCCTCGGGCCCTCGTTGTCGAGCAGTACTTC.

As to this clonotype: A junction end diverges from the germline sequence, so it may reflect a read error. The gene calls are TRBV4-3 and TRBJ2-7; 7 positions agree with TRBD2. The CDR3 has 15 amino acids. Germline CDR1 reads LGHNA; CDR2 reads YSLEER. CDR3 amino acids: CASSSRAGISYERYF. The CDR3 DNA reads as TGCGCCAGCAGCTCCAGAGCGGGGATCTCCTACGAGCGGTACTTC.

At least ten counts were recorded for this clonotype. The rearrangement uses TRBV5-1 and TRBJ2-1; possibly TRBD1 for D (6 bases). CDR3 length: 13 amino acids. V dropped 0 bases and J dropped 9 bases, with 10 bases sitting between them. From germline, CDR1 is SGHRS and CDR2 YFSETQ. CDR3 nucleotides: TGCGCCAGCAGCTTGGCAGGGGCGGTTGAGCAGTTCTTC. It translates to CASSLAGAVEQFF.

The table lists this clonotype with a few counts. The chain links TRBV6-2 or TRBV6-3 to TRBJ1-2; maybe TRBD1 (6 bases). CDR3 size: 17 residues. Germline V gene data show CDR1 as MNHEY and CDR2 as SVGEGT. With 0 bases removed from V and 7 bases from J, the gap between germline ends came to 21 bases. CDR3 sequence reads: CASSYSTDIQTGRGYTF. The CDR3 DNA reads TGTGCCAGCAGTTACTCGACGGACATCCAGACAGGTCGTGGCTACACCTTC.

This clonotype has a handful of counts. The CDR3 DNA is TGTGCCAGCAGTGCAGGGTCGGGGAACACTGAAGCTTTCTTT. Encoded protein: CASSAGSGNTEAFF. This chain joins TRBV28 and TRBJ1-1, with D possibly TRBD1 on 5 matching bases. The V gene's germline CDR1 is MDHEN and CDR2 SYDVKM. Trimming took off 5 bases at V and 1 base at J, with 11 bases between the two ends. The length of the CDR3 is 14 residues. The full variable domain, completed using reference TRBV28 and TRBJ1-1, is DVKVTQSSRYLVKRTGEKVFLECVQDMDHENMFWYRQDPGLGLRLIYFSYDVKMKEKGDIPEGYSVSREKKERFSLILESASTNQTSMYLCASSAGSGNTEAFFGQGTRLTVV.

Ten or more counts support this clonotype. The rearrangement links TRBV12-3 or TRBV12-4 to TRBJ2-1; a weak D match, TRBD1 (5 bases). The CDR3 totals 12 residues. Trimming cost V 5 bases and J 10 bases, with 12 bases left between them. The CDR3 reads CASSPGQGEQFF. CDR3 nucleotide sequence: TGTGCCAGCAGTCCCGGACAAGGCGAGCAGTTCTTC.